The rows below give T cell receptor beta chains drawn from one sample of a study of T cells in localized non-small cell lung cancer. Clones were sequenced by immunoSEQ multiplex PCR, and TCRdb holds only the in-frame ones, with some missing. The sample includes fewer than 40,000 clones, approximately 81% of them seen just once. The material sequenced was peripheral blood, taken before any cancer treatment. These receptors were collected from a male donor at least 60 years old with stage II squamous cell lung carcinoma. Each CDR3 is given with its conserved first and last residue. The D gene is left open where the match is weak. Size is omitted from some rows. Given values are once, few, many or a class for expanded clones.

>14|TRBV5-8|NA|TRBJ2-7|NA
CASSSEILSYEQYF
TGTGCCAGCAGCTCTGAAATTCTCTCCTACGAGCAGTACTTC
>16|TRBV19|few|TRBJ1-4|TRBD1
CASSKQTGATNEKLFF
TGTGCCAGTAGTAAACAAACAGGGGCAACTAATGAAAAACTGTTTTTT
>14|TRBV7-3|NA|TRBJ1-1|NA
CASSPPPRETEAFF
TGTGCCAGCAGCCCCCCACCCCGAGAGACTGAAGCTTTCTTT
>14|TRBV27|NA|TRBJ1-6|TRBD1
CASSFIGGTSPLHF
TGTGCCAGCAGTTTTATAGGGGGCACCTCACCCCTCCACTTT
>11|TRBV2|NA|TRBJ2-5|NA
CAKQGGETQYF
TGTGCCAAGCAGGGGGGAGAGACCCAGTACTTC
>11|TRBV10-3|NA|TRBJ2-5|NA
CAISESETQYF
TGTGCCATCAGTGAATCAGAGACCCAGTACTTC
>14|TRBV18|NA|TRBJ1-6|TRBD1
CASSPTGFDSPLHF
TGTGCCAGCTCACCGACAGGGTTCGATTCACCCCTCCACTTT
>16|TRBV7-2|once|TRBJ2-3|NA
CASSFVTGRSTDTQYF
TGTGCCAGCAGCTTCGTGACAGGACGAAGCACAGATACGCAGTATTTT
>13|TRBV7-9|NA|TRBJ1-3|NA
CASGEYSGNTIYF
TGTGCCAGTGGAGAGTACTCTGGAAACACCATATATTTT
>16|TRBV5-1|NA|TRBJ2-3|TRBD2
CASSLLAGASGDTQYF
TGCGCCAGCAGCTTGCTAGCGGGGGCCTCAGGGGATACGCAGTATTTT
>16|TRBV7-9|NA|TRBJ2-7|TRBD2
CASSNSTVAGGYEQYF
TGTGCCAGCAGCAATTCAACCGTAGCGGGAGGTTACGAGCAGTACTTC
>16|TRBV7-2|once|TRBJ1-2|NA
CASSSRGGRTPHGYTF
TGTGCCAGCAGCTCCCGGGGGGGACGGACCCCCCATGGCTACACCTTC
>17|TRBV11-2|NA|TRBJ2-3|TRBD1
CASSLELGRGKRDTQYF
TGTGCCAGCAGCTTAGAATTAGGCAGGGGGAAAAGGGATACGCAGTATTTT
>14|TRBV7-6|few|TRBJ2-7|TRBD1
CASSYWDRGYEQYF
TGTGCCAGCAGCTACTGGGACAGGGGGTACGAGCAGTACTTC
>14|TRBV30|NA|TRBJ1-6|NA
CAWSTTGAGSPLHF
TGTGCCTGGAGCACGACGGGAGCCGGGTCACCCCTCCACTTT
>15|TRBV9|NA|TRBJ2-7|TRBD1
CASSQGQGLSYEQYF
TGTGCCAGCAGCCAGGGACAGGGACTCTCCTACGAGCAGTACTTC